This TCR beta chain stems from a study of identical twins. Points from the study as a whole: Compared with unrelated sharing, twin-shared out-of-frame alpha sequences had more low-probability sequences.

TCRdb re-derived calls from the 5' RACE reads in MiXCR, one entry per CDR3 protein. The table lists around 1.7 million distinct CDR3 sequences, 25% to 35% of them singletons. All donors comprised healthy Caucasians. Details on this clonotype: No antigen is known for it.

The CDR3 contains 14 residues. V was cut by 2 bases and J by 3 bases, with 10 bases left in between. This sequence was found in a newborn girl in good health. The V gene is TRBV12-3 or TRBV12-4, the J gene TRBJ2-5, with a tentative D call TRBD2 (5 bases). The sequenced material came from cord blood. The CDR3 sequence: CASSLHPSKETQYF. CDR3 sequence (DNA): TGTGCCAGCAGTTTACATCCTAGCAAAGAGACCCAGTACTTC.